The entry that follows covers one T cell receptor (beta chain) sequence. Its antigen is unidentified. MiXCR, applied by TCRdb to the 5' RACE reads, yields one record per CDR3 protein. The data show some 660,000 distinct CDR3 sequences, over 8.5% seen once. This specimen comes from a study of identical twins. Broader study findings: Monozygotic twins shared more out-of-frame TCR alpha than recombination models predicted. Without tracking the same donors, conclusions rested on cross-sectional statistical analysis.

Only healthy Caucasians were included as donors. This sample also appeared in a second study, on yellow fever vaccine responses in identical twins. From that second work: Vaccine T cell responses of twins reportedly seemed partly convergent and partly personalized.

The origin of this receptor is a young woman in good health. The material sequenced was PBMCs.

CDR3 loop: CSAQTGRGNEQFF. In nucleotides, the CDR3 is TGCAGTGCTCAGACAGGAAGGGGCAATGAGCAGTTCTTC. V gene TRBV20-1 combines with J gene TRBJ2-1; the D gene is possibly TRBD1 (6 bases). From germline, CDR1 is DFQATT and CDR2 SNEGSKA (reference sequence). The germline V and J ends were trimmed by 5 bases and 6 bases, with 14 bases remaining between them. The CDR3 extends over 13 amino acids.